A single sample gave rise to the 28 T cell receptor beta chains below, sequenced in a study of neurological immune-mediated disorders. The sample's time point: technical triplicate 3. TCRdb re-analysed the 5' RACE reads in MiXCR, keeping a single row per CDR3 protein. The sample consists of about 30,000 distinct CDR3 sequences, about 17% of them appearing once. Sequences were obtained from CD4+ T cells from blood. The receptors here all came from a female donor with HTLV-1-associated myelopathy (HAM/TSP).

This chain connects TRBV10-2 to TRBJ2-1; no clear D. Germline V lookup: CDR1 WSHSY, CDR2 SAAADI. Trimming cost V 11 bases and J 3 bases, with 8 bases left between them. This CDR3 is 11 amino acids long. The CDR3 here is CAAGSYNEQFF. The CDR3 nucleotides are TGCGCCGCCGGTAGCTACAATGAGCAGTTCTTC.

This clonotype was counted many times. The chain is built from TRBV5-1 and TRBJ2-1, with D unclear. CDR1 and CDR2 from the germline V gene are SGHRS and YFSETQ. Trimming left V 7 bases short and J 6 bases short, with 17 bases between. This CDR3 has 14 residues. The CDR3 sequence: CASEKGGLSNEQFF. CDR3 coding DNA: TGCGCCAGCGAGAAGGGTGGTCTGAGCAATGAGCAGTTCTTC.

This clonotype has a count of ten or more. The chain recombines TRBV7-2 with TRBJ2-7, with TRBD2 matching over 7 bases. The CDR3 has 20 amino acids. The V segment lost 3 bases and the J segment 6 bases; nucleotides outside the gene matches: 26. Germline assignment: CDR1 SGHTA and CDR2 FQGNSA. In DNA, the CDR3 is TGTGCCAGCAGCTTCGTGGGAGGGTCGTCGGCCGCTAGCCGCGGGACCGAGCAGTACTTC. As protein: CASSFVGGSSAASRGTEQYF.

V and J are TRBV20-1 and TRBJ2-3, with 9 bases aligning to TRBD1. CDR1 and CDR2 from the germline V gene are DFQATT and SNEGSKA (reference sequence). J was trimmed by 2 bases and V by 0 bases; bases with no gene match: 6. The CDR3 has 16 residues. The CDR3 DNA follows: TGCAGTGCTAGAGACTCCCGGGACAGGGCCACAGATACGCAGTATTTT. Translating gives CSARDSRDRATDTQYF.

There are many counts of this clonotype. The V gene is TRBV20-1, the J gene TRBJ2-1, with 7 bases matching TRBD2. This CDR3 spans 17 amino acids. Germline V gene data show CDR1 as DFQATT and CDR2 as SNEGSKA (reference sequence). The V and J ends lost 0 bases and 2 bases, in that order; junction bases with no gene match: 10. CDR3 in amino acids: CSARDLVPGGAYNEQFF. In DNA, the CDR3 is TGCAGTGCTAGAGACCTCGTACCGGGAGGAGCCTACAATGAGCAGTTCTTC.

This clonotype occurred many times. The chain employs TRBV28 and TRBJ2-1; no clear D gene. The CDR3 extends over 17 amino acids. Germline V gives CDR1 MDHEN, CDR2 SYDVKM. V lost 4 bases to trimming and J lost 0 bases, with 16 bases between them. CDR3 coding DNA: TGTGCCAGCAGTTCCCCCACCGCGAGAAGCTCCTACAATGAGCAGTTCTTC. This translates into CASSSPTARSSYNEQFF.

This clonotype was seen many times. The chain couples TRBV6-2 or TRBV6-3 to TRBJ2-1, with D tentatively TRBD1 or TRBD2 (5 bases each). Trimming took 7 bases from V and 15 from J, leaving 16 bases between them. The CDR3 has 11 residues. CDR1 is MNHEY, CDR2 SVGEGT, per germline. CDR3 bases: TGTGCCAGCACCGACCGGGACGACCCGTTCTTC. Protein: CASTDRDDPFF.

In this sample, this clonotype turned up many times. CDR3 residues: CASSLNGNTEAFF. In DNA form, the CDR3 reads TGTGCCAGCAGCTTAAACGGGAACACTGAAGCTTTCTTT. The gene calls are TRBV7-3 and TRBJ1-1; no clear D gene. This CDR3 spans 13 amino acids. Trimming pared 1 base from V and 1 base from J, leaving 4 bases between. Germline lookup yields CDR1 SGHTA and CDR2 FQGTGA.

This clonotype appeared many times. The chain employs TRBV18 and TRBJ1-1; D uncertain. The V and J ends lost 1 base and 7 bases respectively, with 7 bases between them. Germline CDR1 reads KGHSH; CDR2 reads LQKENI. The CDR3 covers 12 residues. The CDR3, as DNA: TGTGCCAGCTCACCACAACGGGATGAAGCTTTCTTT. It translates to CASSPQRDEAFF.

This clonotype has ten or more counts. The J gene is TRBJ2-4, the V gene TRBV6-2 or TRBV6-3; 8 bases line up with TRBD1. The J segment lost 0 bases and the V segment lost 6 bases, leaving 7 bases of the junction unmatched. This CDR3 has 16 residues. Per germline, CDR1 MNHEY and CDR2 SVGEGT. The CDR3 here is CASSSGQVGAKNIQYF. The CDR3 DNA sequence: TGTGCCAGCAGCTCGGGACAGGTCGGAGCCAAAAACATTCAGTACTTC.

In its sample, this clonotype was seen many times. This chain joins TRBV28 and TRBJ2-3; no clear D. V was clipped by 3 bases and J by 3 bases, with 1 base between them. Germline V gene sequence: CDR1 MDHEN, CDR2 SYDVKM. The CDR3 consists of 11 residues. The CDR3 sequence: CASSLTDTQYF. CDR3 coding DNA: TGTGCCAGCAGTTTGACAGATACGCAGTATTTT.

Remarks on this clonotype: The DNA is left out, because the CDR3 cannot be placed on it with certainty; the CDR3 is given as TCRdb lists it. V and J are TRBV5-1 and TRBJ1-4; the table's D gene call, TRBD1, was not cross checked with the DNA. Looked up from germline, CDR1 is SGHRS and CDR2 is YFSETQ. The CDR3 has 20 residues if both end residues are counted. The CDR3 reads CASSFYICSATQGLDEKLFF.

This clonotype was found many times. The chain combines TRBV20-1 with TRBJ1-6; 7 bases fit TRBD1. The trim removed 0 bases at V and 7 bases at J, leaving 9 bases unmatched. There are 16 residues in the CDR3. Germline CDR1 reads DFQATT; CDR2 reads SNEGSKA (reference sequence). CDR3 nucleotides: TGCAGTGCTAGAGATCCTCGACAGGGCACGAATTCACCCCTCCACTTT. Residues: CSARDPRQGTNSPLHF.

This clonotype was recorded at least ten times. J is TRBJ2-1 and V is TRBV20-1; 8 nucleotides agree with TRBD1. With V trimmed by 7 bases and J by 5 bases, 10 bases remained unmatched. Germline loops: CDR1 DFQATT, CDR2 SNEGSKA (reference sequence). The CDR3 has 14 residues. CDR3 amino acids: CSGRTGQGNNEQFF. The DNA of the CDR3 is TGCAGTGGGCGGACCGGACAGGGAAACAATGAGCAGTTCTTC.

This clonotype has only a few counts. The chain is built from TRBV18 and TRBJ2-2, with a tentative D call TRBD2 (5 bases). Trimming stripped 6 bases from V and 10 bases from J, with 24 bases between. Looked up from germline, CDR1 is KGHSH and CDR2 is LQKENI. The CDR3 length is 16 residues. In DNA, the CDR3 is TGTGCCAGCTCCCTCCGGCGGGCTGCGTCAGGAGAGGAGCTGTTTTTT. This encodes CASSLRRAASGEELFF.

This clonotype was seen repeatedly, ten times or more. The chain employs TRBV14 and TRBJ2-7; D is possibly TRBD1 or TRBD2 (5 bases each). Germline values: CDR1 SGHDN, CDR2 FVKESK. V lost 4 bases, J lost 1 base, and 14 bases lay in between. The CDR3 length is 15 residues. The CDR3 spells CASSLPGAGSYEQYF. DNA for the CDR3: TGTGCCAGCAGCCTGCCCGGGGCAGGGTCCTACGAGCAGTACTTC.

The chain has TRBV14 and TRBJ1-6; 9 positions match TRBD1. Trimming at V came to 2 bases and at J to 7 bases, leaving 3 bases not matched to a gene. CDR3 length equals 15 residues. The germline V gene has CDR1 SGHDN and CDR2 FVKESK. CDR3 amino acids: CASSQRDRANSPLHF. CDR3 in DNA: TGTGCCAGCAGCCAACGGGACAGGGCCAATTCACCCCTCCACTTT. The whole variable domain, remainder taken from reference TRBV14 and TRBJ1-6, is EAGVTQFPSHSVIEKGQTVTLRCDPISGHDNLYWYRRVMGKEIKFLLHFVKESKQDESGMPNNRFLAERTGGTYSTLKVQPAELEDSGVYFCASSQRDRANSPLHFGNGTRLTVT.

This clonotype was seen ten or more times. The CDR3 is CASSPVTGNYGYTF. As DNA, the CDR3 is TGTGCCAGCAGTCCCGTAACAGGGAACTATGGCTACACCTTC. This sequence joins TRBV27 and TRBJ1-2; TRBD1 might be the D (6 bases). The CDR3 loop spans 14 amino acids. Between the trimmed V and J ends, which lost 5 bases and 2 bases, there was a span of 12 bases. Germline values: CDR1 MNHEY, CDR2 SMNVEV (reference sequence).

This clonotype was counted many times. The chain links TRBV10-2 to TRBJ1-5; D gene uncertain. CDR3 size: 14 residues. V shed 4 bases and J shed 9 bases, with 16 bases lying between them. In germline, CDR1 is WSHSY, CDR2 SAAADI. This CDR3 is CASSVGSESGPQHF. Here the CDR3 DNA reads TGCGCCAGCAGTGTGGGGTCGGAATCAGGGCCCCAGCATTTT.

This clonotype has ten or more counts. The CDR3 DNA reads as TGCAGTGCTAGAGATGCGGGGGGGCTGGGTAGTAATGAAAAACTGTTTTTT. Encoded protein: CSARDAGGLGSNEKLFF. The chain is built from TRBV20-1 and TRBJ1-4, with TRBD1 as a possible D gene (6 bases). There are 17 residues in the CDR3. The V end lost 0 bases, the J end lost 4 bases, and 18 bases lay between the germline ends. Germline CDR1 reads DFQATT; CDR2 reads SNEGSKA (reference sequence).

This clonotype was counted many times. The chain uses TRBV5-1 and TRBJ2-5, with D possibly being TRBD1 (6 bases). Deletions cut 7 bases from V and 2 bases from J, with 15 bases between. This CDR3 spans 14 amino acids. Germline V gene sequence: CDR1 SGHRS, CDR2 YFSETQ. CDR3 DNA sequence: TGCGCCAGCGGGTCCGGGACATTGCAAGAGACCCAGTACTTC. This encodes CASGSGTLQETQYF.

This clonotype was seen many times. One junction end disagrees with the germline gene, perhaps due to a read error. The chain combines TRBV3-1 with TRBJ2-7, with 7 nucleotides matching TRBD1. The CDR3 length is 13 residues. The V gene's germline CDR1 is LGHDT and CDR2 YNNKEL (reference sequence). In DNA, the CDR3 is TGTGCCAACAGCCTACCGACAGGGAACGAGCAGTACTTC. As protein: CANSLPTGNEQYF.

This clonotype was seen many times. The chain combines TRBV9 with TRBJ2-2; 7 bases agree with TRBD1. J was trimmed by 0 bases and V by 2 bases; bases with no gene match: 4. The CDR3 contains 16 residues. Germline CDR1 and CDR2: SGDLS and YYNGEE. In DNA, the CDR3 is TGTGCCAGCAGCGTGGGACAGCTCGCGAACACCGGGGAGCTGTTTTTT. Translation: CASSVGQLANTGELFF.

This clonotype occurred many times. J is TRBJ1-1 and V is TRBV12-3 or TRBV12-4, with D maybe TRBD1 (6 bases). This CDR3 comprises 13 residues. V was cut by 3 bases and J by 4 bases, with 9 bases left in between. CDR3 nucleotides: TGTGCCAGCAGTTTGAGGGGGGGCACTGAAGCTTTCTTT. Amino acid sequence: CASSLRGGTEAFF.

The chain is built from TRBV9 and TRBJ2-2; D gene ambiguous. Germline V gene sequence: CDR1 SGDLS, CDR2 YYNGEE. This CDR3 spans 13 amino acids. V shed 4 bases and J shed 7 bases, with 11 bases lying between them. The CDR3 spells CASSLRSSGELFF. For the CDR3, the DNA is TGTGCCAGCAGCCTCCGGAGTAGCGGGGAGCTGTTTTTT.

The rearrangement uses TRBV4-2 and TRBJ2-5; tentatively, D is TRBD2 (6 bases). Trimming removed 3 bases from V and 0 bases from J, with 11 bases in between. The CDR3 extends over 15 amino acids. CDR1 is LGHNA, CDR2 YNFKEQ, per germline. Here the CDR3 DNA reads TGTGCCAGCAGCCACGGGACTCAGTACCAAGAGACCCAGTACTTC. Translating it yields CASSHGTQYQETQYF.

This clonotype was seen at least ten times. The rearrangement uses TRBV20-1 and TRBJ1-1; the match to TRBD1 covers 7 bases. Trimming removed 1 base from V and 1 base from J; junction bases left unmatched: 12. The CDR3 is 17 residues long. The germline gives CDR1 DFQATT, CDR2 SNEGSKA (reference sequence). As DNA, the CDR3 is TGCAGTGCTAGAGCAGGGGGGTTAGGTTATGGGAACACTGAAGCTTTCTTT. Translated, it gives CSARAGGLGYGNTEAFF.

In this sample, this clonotype turned up many times. The rearrangement uses TRBV7-2 and TRBJ2-7, with 8 bases aligning to TRBD1. Germline V lookup: CDR1 SGHTA, CDR2 FQGNSA. V shed 4 bases, J shed 3 bases, and the junction held 5 bases outside the gene matches. This CDR3 comprises 14 residues. CDR3 nucleotides: TGTGCCAGCAGCTCGACAGGGGTAGGCTACGAGCAGTACTTC. It specifies CASSSTGVGYEQYF.